The 10 T cell receptor beta chains listed next were all sequenced from one sample in a study of T cell responses to AZD1222 COVID-19 vaccine (dated by TCRdb to 2020 to 2022). Library preparation was by the immunoSEQ multiplex PCR assay. Not all clones reach the TCRdb copy of this immuneACCESS table, which keeps in-frame sequences only. Checked studies attribute under half of the gap to unresolved V genes and leave the rest unexplained. The sample profile shows tens of thousands of clones; around 90% of them were found once. Just under 5% of the sample comes from the top ten. The sample's time point label, decoded: baseline before first vaccination. Sample: peripheral blood, taken on day 0 of AZD1222 vaccination. The receptors were sampled from an adult in good health.

V is TRBV3-1 (or the pseudogene TRBV3-2) and J is TRBJ2-1, with 11 bases matching TRBD1. Trimming cost V 4 bases and J 6 bases; bases outside gene matches: 8. Germline loops: CDR1 LGHDT, CDR2 YNNKEL (reference sequence). This CDR3 is 16 amino acids long. CDR3 DNA sequence: TGTGCCAGCAGCCTTATCCCGGGACAGGGGGTCAATGAGCAGTTCTTC. Its translation is CASSLIPGQGVNEQFF.

This chain joins TRBV7-3 and TRBJ1-6; D possibly corresponds to TRBD1 (6 bases). V gave up 4 bases and J gave up 4 bases, with 8 bases separating them. Germline values: CDR1 SGHTA, CDR2 FQGTGA. The CDR3 loop spans 14 amino acids. CDR3 loop: CASSSQGYNSPLHF. The CDR3 region has the DNA TGTGCCAGCAGCTCACAGGGATATAATTCACCCCTCCACTTT.

The chain recombines TRBV5-4 with TRBJ1-6, with 10 bases that match TRBD1. Germline V gene data show CDR1 as SGHNT and CDR2 as YYREEE (reference sequence). The trim removed 4 bases at V and 7 bases at J, leaving 2 bases unmatched. The CDR3 is 14 amino acids. The CDR3 bases are TGTGCCAGCAGCAAGACAGGGGGCAATTCACCCCTCCACTTT. Translating gives CASSKTGGNSPLHF.

V gene TRBV5-4 combines with J gene TRBJ2-2; TRBD1 matches at 7 bases. The CDR3 loop spans 14 amino acids. CDR1 is SGHNT and CDR2 is YYREEE in the germline V gene (reference sequence). Losses at the gene ends were 7 bases for V and 3 bases for J; bases not matched to a gene: 6. CDR3 nucleotide sequence: TGTGCCAGCGGCCGACAGGGAGACACCGGGGAGCTGTTTTTT. Translation: CASGRQGDTGELFF.

The chain is built from TRBV9 and TRBJ1-2, with TRBD1 as a possible D gene (5 bases). With 4 bases removed from V and 6 bases from J, the gap between germline ends came to 16 bases. CDR1 is SGDLS and CDR2 is YYNGEE in the germline V gene. The CDR3 runs to 14 residues. DNA for the CDR3: TGTGCCAGCAGCACCGGGACGAACAGTCATGGCTACACCTTC. Amino acids: CASSTGTNSHGYTF. Supplemented by reference TRBV9 and TRBJ1-2, the full variable domain reads DSGVTQTPKHLITATGQRVTLRCSPRSGDLSVYWYQQSLDQGLQFLIQYYNGEERAKGNILERFSAQQFPDLHSELNLSSLELGDSALYFCASSTGTNSHGYTFGSGTRLTVV.

This chain links TRBV6-5 with TRBJ1-1; 10 positions match TRBD1. The germline V gene encodes CDR1 MNHEY and CDR2 SVGAGI. V lost 6 bases to trimming and J lost 12 bases; unmatched junction nucleotides: 7. The CDR3 contains 12 residues. The CDR3: CASRPSGQGTFF. The CDR3 bases are TGTGCCAGCAGGCCTTCGGGACAGGGGACTTTCTTT.

This chain uses TRBV6-5 with TRBJ1-1; 8 nucleotides match TRBD1. CDR1 is MNHEY, CDR2 SVGAGI, per germline. V lost 6 bases, J lost 4 bases, and 7 bases stayed unmatched. This CDR3 spans 14 amino acids. The CDR3 spells CASRTHRGVTEAFF. CDR3 DNA sequence: TGTGCCAGCAGAACCCACAGGGGGGTCACTGAAGCTTTCTTT.

The chain links TRBV2 to TRBJ2-1; maybe TRBD2 (6 bases). The CDR3 length is 14 residues. Germline loops: CDR1 SNHLY, CDR2 FYNNEI. The V and J ends lost 7 bases and 9 bases respectively, with 19 bases between them. CDR3 sequence reads: CASIRDGPTSEQFF. The CDR3, as DNA: TGTGCCAGCATCCGGGACGGGCCGACTAGTGAGCAGTTCTTC.

V gene TRBV5-1 combines with J gene TRBJ2-3; 10 bases map to TRBD2. The CDR3 runs to 16 residues. V lost 7 bases to trimming and J lost 4 bases; unmatched junction nucleotides: 12. Germline loops: CDR1 SGHRS, CDR2 YFSETQ. CDR3 nucleotide sequence: TGCGCCAGCTGCTCCAAGCTAGCGGGGGTCCCAGATACGCAGTATTTT. It specifies CASCSKLAGVPDTQYF.

The CDR3 loop is CASSTRRVLDEQFF. For the CDR3, the DNA is TGTGCCAGTAGTACCCGGCGGGTCTTGGATGAGCAGTTCTTC. This sequence joins TRBV19 and TRBJ2-1; possibly TRBD2 for D (5 bases). The V end was cut by 4 bases, the J end by 8 bases, with 15 bases between. The CDR3 extends over 14 amino acids. CDR1 is LNHDA, CDR2 SQIVND, per germline (reference sequence).